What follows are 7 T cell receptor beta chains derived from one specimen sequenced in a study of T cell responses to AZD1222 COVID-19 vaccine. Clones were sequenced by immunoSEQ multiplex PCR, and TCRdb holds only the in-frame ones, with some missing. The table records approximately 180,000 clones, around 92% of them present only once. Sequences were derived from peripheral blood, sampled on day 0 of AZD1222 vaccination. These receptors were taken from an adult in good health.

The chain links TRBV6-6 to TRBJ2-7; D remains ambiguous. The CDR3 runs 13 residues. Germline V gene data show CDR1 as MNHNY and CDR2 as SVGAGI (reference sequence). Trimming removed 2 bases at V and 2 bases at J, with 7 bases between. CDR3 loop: CASSYADAYEQYF. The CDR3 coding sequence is TGTGCCAGCAGTTACGCCGATGCCTACGAGCAGTACTTC.

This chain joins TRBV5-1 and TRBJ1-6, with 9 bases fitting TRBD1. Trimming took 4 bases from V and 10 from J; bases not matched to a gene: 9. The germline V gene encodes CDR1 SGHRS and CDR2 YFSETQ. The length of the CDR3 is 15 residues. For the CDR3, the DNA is TGCGCCAGCAGCGAACTGGGACAGGGTGGCTCACCCCTCCACTTT. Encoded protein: CASSELGQGGSPLHF.

The CDR3 sequence is CASSLATGGPNEQFF. The CDR3 DNA reads as TGTGCCAGCTCACTGGCGACGGGAGGCCCCAATGAGCAGTTCTTC. The gene calls are TRBV18 and TRBJ2-1; TRBD2 aligns across 7 bases. The ends lost 4 bases at V and 6 bases at J; junction bases unmatched: 9. The germline V gene has CDR1 KGHSH and CDR2 LQKENI. The CDR3 has 15 residues.

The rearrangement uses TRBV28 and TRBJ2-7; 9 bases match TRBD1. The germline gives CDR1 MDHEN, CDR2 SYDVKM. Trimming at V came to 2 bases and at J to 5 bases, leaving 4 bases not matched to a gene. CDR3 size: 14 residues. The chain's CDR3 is CASSLITGGHEQYV. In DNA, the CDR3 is TGTGCCAGCAGTTTAATCACAGGGGGCCACGAGCAGTACGTC.

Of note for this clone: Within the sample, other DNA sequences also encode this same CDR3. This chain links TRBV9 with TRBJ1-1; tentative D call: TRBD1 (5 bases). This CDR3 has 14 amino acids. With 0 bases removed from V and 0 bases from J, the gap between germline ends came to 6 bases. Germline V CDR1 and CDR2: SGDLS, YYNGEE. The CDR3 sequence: CASSVGGMNTEAFF. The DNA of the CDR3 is TGTGCCAGCAGCGTAGGGGGCATGAACACTGAAGCTTTCTTT.

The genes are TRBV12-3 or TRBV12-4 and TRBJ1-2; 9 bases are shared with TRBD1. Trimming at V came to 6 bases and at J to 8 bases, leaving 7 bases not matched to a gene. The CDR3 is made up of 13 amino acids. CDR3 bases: TGTGCCAGCAGCACCGGGACAGGGCAAGGCTACACCTTC. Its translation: CASSTGTGQGYTF.

CDR3 bases: TGTGCCAGCAGCCAAGAGAACCTAAGACCGGGACAGGCGTACCCGCAGCAGTACGTC. This sequence encodes CASSQENLRPGQAYPQQYV. This sequence joins TRBV14 and TRBJ2-7; the match to TRBD1 covers 8 bases. CDR1 and CDR2 from the germline V gene are SGHDN and FVKESK. J gave up 8 bases and V 0 bases, and 21 bases lay outside the gene matches. CDR3 length: 19 amino acids.